This TCR beta chain was identified in a study of technical replicates of blood from a handful of donors. V was cut by 2 bases and J by 4 bases, with 8 bases left in between. From germline, CDR1 is SNHLY and CDR2 FYNNEI. The CDR3 loop spans 14 amino acids. Clones were read by immunoSEQ multiplex PCR, and TCRdb kept only the in-frame ones, dropping some. Of around 68,000 clones in the sample, 95% to 98% were seen once. This sequence joins TRBV2 and TRBJ2-2; D unresolved. The receptor comes from a human donor in good health. Material for sequencing was T cells isolated from PBMCs. The CDR3: CASSEWQATGELFF. The CDR3 nucleotides read TGTGCCAGCAGTGAATGGCAGGCCACCGGGGAGCTGTTTTTT. Full variable domain (remainder filled in from reference TRBV2 and TRBJ2-2): EPEVTQTPSHQVTQMGQEVILRCVPISNHLYFYWYRQILGQKVEFLVSFYNNEISEKSEIFDDQFSVERPDGSNFTLKIRSTKLEDSAMYFCASSEWQATGELFFGEGSRLTVL.